The sequence of this TCR beta chain was determined in a study of T cell responses to AZD1222 COVID-19 vaccine. Study-level points and caveats: Nearly half of spike-specific TCRs reportedly target variant regions that are unmutated in the B.1.351 and B.1.1.7 variants. Among vaccine-associated CD4 TCRs, coverage spanned spike, with dominance at 160-218 and 743-854. Most donors were white British and more were female, and clonal diversity was possibly underestimated. Only a handful of people who got AZD1222 tested seropositive at baseline.

The CDR3 has 15 residues. Germline V gene lookup returns CDR1 SEHNR and CDR2 FQNEAQ (reference sequence). V dropped 4 bases and J dropped 2 bases, with 11 bases sitting between them. This table comes from immunoSEQ multiplex PCR, and its TCRdb copy is limited to in-frame clones, with some not included. Of some 130,000 clones listed, 93% are singletons. To note about this clone: Its specificity is not known.

This TCR came from an adult in good health. Sample: peripheral blood, taken on day 0 of AZD1222 vaccination. V and J are TRBV7-9 and TRBJ2-2; TRBD2 might be the D (5 bases). The CDR3 loop reads CASSYPGENTGELFF. CDR3 coding DNA: TGTGCCAGCAGCTACCCCGGGGAAAACACCGGGGAGCTGTTTTTT.